This note documents a single T cell receptor beta chain sequence. From RNA transcripts, TCR beta CDR3 regions were amplified. Initially, a first-round RT-PCR of the TCR CDR3 employed the HTBI primer set. TCRdb fed the multiplex PCR reads into MiXCR, producing one record per CDR3 protein. This table holds over 200,000 distinct CDR3 sequences, 15% to 20% found once. The sample comes from a study of T cells in Graves' hyperthyroidism and ophthalmopathy. Study at large: Before treatment of any kind, peripheral blood was taken at initial diagnosis.

Germline V gene data show CDR1 as LNHDA and CDR2 as SQIVND (reference sequence). The CDR3 sequence is 12 residues long. V was cut by 6 bases and J by 6 bases, with 8 bases left in between. The TCR originated in a man between 35 and 55 years old with Graves' hyperthyroidism. The chain joins TRBV19 to TRBJ2-2; weak D call: TRBD2 (5 bases). The sequencing input was blood. The CDR3 region is CASRPEAGELFF. CDR3 DNA: TGTGCCAGTAGGCCGGAGGCCGGGGAGCTGTTTTTT.